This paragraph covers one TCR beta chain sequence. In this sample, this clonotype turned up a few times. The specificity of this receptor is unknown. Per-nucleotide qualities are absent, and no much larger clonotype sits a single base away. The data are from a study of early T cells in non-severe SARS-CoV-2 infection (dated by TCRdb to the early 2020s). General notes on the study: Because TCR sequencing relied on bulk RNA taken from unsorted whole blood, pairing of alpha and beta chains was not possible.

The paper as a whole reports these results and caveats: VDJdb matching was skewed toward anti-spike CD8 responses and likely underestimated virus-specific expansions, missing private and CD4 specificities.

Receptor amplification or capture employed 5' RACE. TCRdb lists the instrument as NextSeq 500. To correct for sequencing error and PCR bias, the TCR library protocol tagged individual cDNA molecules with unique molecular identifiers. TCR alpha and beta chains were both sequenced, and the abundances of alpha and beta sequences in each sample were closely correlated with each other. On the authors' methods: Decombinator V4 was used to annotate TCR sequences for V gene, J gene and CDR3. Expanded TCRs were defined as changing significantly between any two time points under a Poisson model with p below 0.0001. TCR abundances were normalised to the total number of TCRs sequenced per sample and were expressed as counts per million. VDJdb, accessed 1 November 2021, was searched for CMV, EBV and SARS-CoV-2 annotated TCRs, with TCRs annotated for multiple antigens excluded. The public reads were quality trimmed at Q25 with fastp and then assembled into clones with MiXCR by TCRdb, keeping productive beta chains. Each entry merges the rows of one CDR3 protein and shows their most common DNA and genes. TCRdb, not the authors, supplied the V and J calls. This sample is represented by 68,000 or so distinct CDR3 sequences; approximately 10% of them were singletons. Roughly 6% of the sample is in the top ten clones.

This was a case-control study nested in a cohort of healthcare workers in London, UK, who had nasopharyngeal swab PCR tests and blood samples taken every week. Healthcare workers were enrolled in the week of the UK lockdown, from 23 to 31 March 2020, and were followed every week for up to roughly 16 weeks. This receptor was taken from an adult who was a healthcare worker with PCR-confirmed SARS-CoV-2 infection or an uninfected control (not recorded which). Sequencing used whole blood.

The nucleotide sequence is TGTGCCTGGAGTGTCGCAGGCAACTATGGCTACACCTTC. It translates to CAWSVAGNYGYTF. The chain is made from TRBV30 and TRBJ1-2, with no reliable assignment of the D segment. The V and J ends are trimmed by 0 bases and 2 bases, leaving 7 bases between them. For CDR1 and CDR2, the germline V gene (reference sequence) lists GTSNPN and SVGIG. The CDR3 goes from the cysteine to the phenylalanine over 13 residues. Just the 39-base CDR3 DNA is kept, in frame starting at base 1.